A selection of T cell receptor beta chains follows, all from one sample in a study of blood T cells in healthy people across ages. TCRdb passed the 5' RACE reads through MiXCR, listing each CDR3 protein once. Seen here are about 1,600,000 distinct CDR3 sequences, 40% to 50% observed once, and the top ten hold 7.9%. Sequencing was performed on blood. These receptors were collected from a woman aged 18-29 years in good health. The CDR3 runs from the conserved cysteine through the conserved F or W. Each record gives: D gene, V gene, J gene, CDR3 protein. The D gene is left open where the match is weak.

.	TRBV7-9	TRBJ1-2	CASSPSGRYGYTF
.	TRBV18	TRBJ1-1	CASSPPELQRNTEAFF
.	TRBV7-9	TRBJ1-3	CASSLSTVVNTIYF
TRBD1	TRBV5-1	TRBJ1-6	CASSPDRGRSYNSPLHF
.	TRBV12-3/TRBV12-4	TRBJ2-1	CASRFNYNELFF
.	TRBV2	.	CASNADGPYEQYF
TRBD1	TRBV20-1	TRBJ2-7	CSAGRLKGQRGYEQYF
TRBD2	TRBV2	TRBJ2-3	CASSEFAGLGTDTQYF
.	TRBV5-1	TRBJ2-5	CASSMDTSNEQYF
.	TRBV15	TRBJ2-7	CATSRERYEQYF
.	TRBV4-2	TRBJ2-3	CASSQETSITDTQYF
TRBD2	TRBV27	TRBJ2-7	CASSPQPTRAGGNEQYF
.	TRBV6-1	TRBJ2-6	CASSERPVSGVNVLTF
.	TRBV12-3/TRBV12-4	TRBJ2-7	CASSFSVSYEQYF